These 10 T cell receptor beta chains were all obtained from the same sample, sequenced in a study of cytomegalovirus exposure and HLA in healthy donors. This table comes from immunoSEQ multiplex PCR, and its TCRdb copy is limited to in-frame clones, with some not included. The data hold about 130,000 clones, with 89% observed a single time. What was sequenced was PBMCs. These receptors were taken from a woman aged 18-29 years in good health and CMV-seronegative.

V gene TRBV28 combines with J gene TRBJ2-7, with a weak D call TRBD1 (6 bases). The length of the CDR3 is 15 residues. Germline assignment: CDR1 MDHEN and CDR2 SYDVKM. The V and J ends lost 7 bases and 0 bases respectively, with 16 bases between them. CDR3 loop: CASTKNRATSYEQYF. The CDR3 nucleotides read TGTGCCAGCACTAAAAACAGGGCCACCTCCTACGAGCAGTACTTC.

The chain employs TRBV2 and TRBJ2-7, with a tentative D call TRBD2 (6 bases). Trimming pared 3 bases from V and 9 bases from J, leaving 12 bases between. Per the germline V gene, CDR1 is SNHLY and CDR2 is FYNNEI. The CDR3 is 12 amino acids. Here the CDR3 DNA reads TGTGCCAGCAGTGATGGGGGAGGCGGGCAGTACGTC. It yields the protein CASSDGGGGQYV.

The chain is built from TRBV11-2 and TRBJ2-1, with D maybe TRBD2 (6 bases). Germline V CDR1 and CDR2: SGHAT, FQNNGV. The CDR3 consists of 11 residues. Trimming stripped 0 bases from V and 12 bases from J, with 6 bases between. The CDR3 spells CASSLDGGQFF. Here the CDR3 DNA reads TGTGCCAGCAGCTTAGACGGGGGGCAGTTCTTC.

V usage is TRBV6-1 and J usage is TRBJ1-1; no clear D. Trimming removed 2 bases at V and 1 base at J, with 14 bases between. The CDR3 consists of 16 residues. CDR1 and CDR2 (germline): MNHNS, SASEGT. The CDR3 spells CASSELRTPGNTEAFF. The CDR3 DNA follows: TGTGCCAGCAGTGAATTAAGGACTCCAGGGAACACTGAAGCTTTCTTT.

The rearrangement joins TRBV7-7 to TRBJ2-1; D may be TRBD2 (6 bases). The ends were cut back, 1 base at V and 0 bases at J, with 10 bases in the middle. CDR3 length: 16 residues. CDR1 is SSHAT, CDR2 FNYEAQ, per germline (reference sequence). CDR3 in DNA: TGTGCCAGCAGCTTAGAGGTCGGGAGCTCCTACAATGAGCAGTTCTTC. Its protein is CASSLEVGSSYNEQFF.

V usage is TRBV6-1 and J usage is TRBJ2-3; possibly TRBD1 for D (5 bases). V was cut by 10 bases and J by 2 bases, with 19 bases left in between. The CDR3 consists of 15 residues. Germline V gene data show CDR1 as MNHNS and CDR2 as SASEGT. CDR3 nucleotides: TGTGCCACCGCGACAGCGAACCTGCTCACAGATACGCAGTATTTT. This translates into CATATANLLTDTQYF.

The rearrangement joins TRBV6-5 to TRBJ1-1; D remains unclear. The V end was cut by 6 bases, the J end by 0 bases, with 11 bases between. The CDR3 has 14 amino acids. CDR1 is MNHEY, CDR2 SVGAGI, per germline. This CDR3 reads CASRDRLLNTEAFF. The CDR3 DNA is TGTGCCAGCAGAGATCGACTGTTGAACACTGAAGCTTTCTTT.

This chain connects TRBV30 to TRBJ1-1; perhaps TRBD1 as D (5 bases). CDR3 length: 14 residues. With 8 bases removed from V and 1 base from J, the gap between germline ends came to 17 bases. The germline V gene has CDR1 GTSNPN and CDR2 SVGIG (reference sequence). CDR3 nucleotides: TGTGCCGGAGGGGAGGGCTGGGGGAACACTGAAGCTTTCTTT. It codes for CAGGEGWGNTEAFF.

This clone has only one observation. This CDR3 reads CASSVGQGAGNTIYF. The CDR3 region has the DNA TGTGCCAGCAGCGTGGGACAGGGGGCTGGAAACACCATATATTTT. The chain carries TRBV9 and TRBJ1-3, with 11 bases lining up with TRBD1. The CDR3 spans 15 residues. From germline, CDR1 is SGDLS and CDR2 YYNGEE. J gave up 2 bases and V 2 bases, and 0 bases lay outside the gene matches. Looking up the rest from reference TRBV9 and TRBJ1-3 gives the full variable domain: DSGVTQTPKHLITATGQRVTLRCSPRSGDLSVYWYQQSLDQGLQFLIQYYNGEERAKGNILERFSAQQFPDLHSELNLSSLELGDSALYFCASSVGQGAGNTIYFGEGSWLTVV.

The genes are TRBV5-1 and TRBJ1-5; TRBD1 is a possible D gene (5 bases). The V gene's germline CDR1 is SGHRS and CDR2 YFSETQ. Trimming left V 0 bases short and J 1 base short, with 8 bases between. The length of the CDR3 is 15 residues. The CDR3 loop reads CASSLGGGSNQPQHF. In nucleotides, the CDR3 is TGCGCCAGCAGCTTGGGGGGCGGAAGCAATCAGCCCCAGCATTTT.